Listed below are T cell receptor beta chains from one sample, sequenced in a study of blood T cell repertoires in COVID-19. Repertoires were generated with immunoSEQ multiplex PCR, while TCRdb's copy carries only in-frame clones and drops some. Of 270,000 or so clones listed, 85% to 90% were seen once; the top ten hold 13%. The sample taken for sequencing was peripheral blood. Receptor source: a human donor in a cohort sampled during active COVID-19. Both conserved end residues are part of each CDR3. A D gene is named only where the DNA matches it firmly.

CDR3aa: CASSRRRRLAGFETQYF; CDR3nt: TGTGCCAGCAGCCGGAGGCGGAGGCTAGCGGGATTTGAGACCCAGTACTTC; j_gene: TRBJ2-5; v_gene: TRBV3-1/TRBV3-2; d_gene: TRBD2
CDR3aa: CASSPWSGSTDTQYF; CDR3nt: TGTGCCAGCAGCCCTTGGAGTGGAAGCACAGATACGCAGTATTTT; j_gene: TRBJ2-3; v_gene: TRBV7-8; d_gene: -
CDR3aa: CAWKGQLATNEKLFF; CDR3nt: TGTGCCTGGAAGGGGCAGCTTGCAACTAATGAAAAACTGTTTTTT; j_gene: TRBJ1-4; v_gene: TRBV30; d_gene: -
CDR3aa: CASRFRDSEVSYGYTF; CDR3nt: TGCGCCAGCAGGTTCCGGGACAGTGAGGTCAGCTATGGCTACACCTTC; j_gene: TRBJ1-2; v_gene: TRBV4-1; d_gene: TRBD1
CDR3aa: CASSITSGTYNEQFF; CDR3nt: TGTGCCAGCAGCATCACTAGCGGCACGTACAATGAGCAGTTCTTC; j_gene: TRBJ2-1; v_gene: TRBV7-9; d_gene: TRBD2
CDR3aa: CASSFRDSYNEQFF; CDR3nt: TGCGCCAGCAGCTTCCGGGACAGTTACAATGAGCAGTTCTTC; j_gene: TRBJ2-1; v_gene: TRBV5-1; d_gene: TRBD1
CDR3aa: CASSRGGLAASYEQYF; CDR3nt: TGTGCCAGCAGCCGGGGGGGACTAGCGGCTTCCTACGAGCAGTACTTC; j_gene: TRBJ2-7; v_gene: TRBV14; d_gene: TRBD2
CDR3aa: CASSLTGISTEAFF; CDR3nt: TGTGCCAGCAGTTTAACGGGGATCAGCACTGAAGCTTTCTTT; j_gene: TRBJ1-1; v_gene: TRBV27; d_gene: -
CDR3aa: CASSRGPQYQPQHF; CDR3nt: TGTGCCAGCAGCCGGGGGCCACAATATCAGCCCCAGCATTTT; j_gene: TRBJ1-5; v_gene: TRBV3-1/TRBV3-2; d_gene: -
CDR3aa: CASRGQLNSPLHF; CDR3nt: TGTGCCAGCCGGGGACAGCTTAATTCACCCCTCCACTTT; j_gene: TRBJ1-6; v_gene: TRBV6-5; d_gene: TRBD1
CDR3aa: CASSLAGMNTEAFF; CDR3nt: TGTGCCAGCAGCTTGGCAGGAATGAACACTGAAGCTTTCTTT; j_gene: TRBJ1-1; v_gene: TRBV5-4; d_gene: -